This paragraph covers one T cell receptor (beta chain) sequence. Its antigen specificity is not known. The conserved final phenylalanine or tryptophan is absent from the CDR3, which likely points to a read error. The DNA is omitted, as the CDR3 cannot be located on it reliably, and the CDR3 follows TCRdb's listing. RNA was extracted using the RNeasy kit, and 0.5 to 1 microgram was reverse transcribed with random hexamers. The immunoSEQ multiplex PCR assay, covering 54 Vbeta and 13 Jbeta segments, was used to amplify TCR beta CDR3 regions. To correct PCR amplification bias, a synthetic template baseline was used for both primer optimization and computational correction. Regarding the original processing steps: Reads were annotated to V, D and J genes according to IMGT and were analyzed with immunoSEQ Analyzer, with only productive sequences retained. Clonality was calculated as one minus the Shannon entropy normalized by log2 of the number of productive unique sequences. Public and private clones were assessed among the 100 most prevalent clones of each patient and control. A clone was defined as Susac-specific if it was absent from the healthy and MS cohorts, from roughly 990 published viral clones and from other ImmuneACCESS disease sequences. TCRdb reprocessed the public reads (quality trimming at Q25 with fastp, clone calling with MiXCR) and kept in-frame beta chains. Entries that share a CDR3 protein sequence are merged under the most common genes and DNA. In this record, the V and J calls reflect TCRdb's handling and not the investigators' own analysis. The sample yields roughly 300,000 distinct CDR3 sequences; around 84% were counted once. The ten largest make up approximately 0.12% of the sample.

CDR1 is given as MNHEY and CDR2 as SVGAGI, both from the germline V gene. The CDR3 has 10 amino acids, counting both end residues. The data originate from a study of CD8 T cells in Susac syndrome (dated by TCRdb to the late 2010s). Broadly, across the study: The study used repertoire sequencing to test whether antigen drove CD8+ T cell activation and differentiation in Susac syndrome. Clonality of the CD8+ T cell repertoire was compared between roughly 13 healthy donors, about 14 Susac syndrome patients and roughly 16 multiple sclerosis patients. Results and caveats for the whole study, not just this receptor: The number of individuals in the TCR sequencing and HLA analysis was recognized as being relatively small.

Peripheral blood CD8+ and CD4+ T cells from healthy donors, Susac syndrome patients and multiple sclerosis patients were profiled by high-throughput TCR beta sequencing. Treatment-naive patients with stable or active relapsing-remitting disease fulfilling revised McDonald criteria were used as multiple sclerosis controls. Bulk CD8+ and CD4+ T cells were purified by magnetic negative isolation, whereas CD8+ TEMRA cells were enriched by FACS. Blood was drawn into EDTA tubes, processed within 24 hours, and PBMCs were isolated by density gradient centrifugation. PBMCs destined for TCR sequencing were cryopreserved in liquid nitrogen and later thawed in a 37 °C water bath. The sorted or isolated CD4+, CD8+ and CD8+ TEMRA cells reached a purity of at least 90%.

The rearrangement combines TRBV6-5 with TRBJ1-5; the table gives TRBD1 as D, unverified against the DNA. This sequence originates from a human donor with multiple sclerosis. The specimen sequenced was CD8+ T cells from PBMCs. The CDR3: CAGRIDRGDV.